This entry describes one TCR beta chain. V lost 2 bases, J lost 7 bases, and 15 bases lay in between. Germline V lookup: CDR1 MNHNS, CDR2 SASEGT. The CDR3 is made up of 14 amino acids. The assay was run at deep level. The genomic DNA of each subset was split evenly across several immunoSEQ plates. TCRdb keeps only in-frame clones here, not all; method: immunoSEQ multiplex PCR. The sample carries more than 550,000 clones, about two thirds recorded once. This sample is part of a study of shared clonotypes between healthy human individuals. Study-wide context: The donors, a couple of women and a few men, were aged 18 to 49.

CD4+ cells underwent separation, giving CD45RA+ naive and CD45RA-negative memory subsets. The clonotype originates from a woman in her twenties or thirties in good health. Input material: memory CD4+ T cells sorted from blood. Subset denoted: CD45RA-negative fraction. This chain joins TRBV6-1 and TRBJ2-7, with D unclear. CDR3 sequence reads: CASSETSVGGEQYF. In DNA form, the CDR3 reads TGTGCCAGCAGTGAAACGTCGGTGGGCGGAGAGCAGTACTTC.